These T cell receptor beta chains were read from a single sample in a study of blood T cell repertoires in COVID-19. Produced via immunoSEQ multiplex PCR; TCRdb's table is partial and in-frame only. This table holds some 310,000 clones, over 85% found once. The sample taken for sequencing was PBMCs or T cells enriched from blood (not recorded which). Receptor source: a young woman who had recovered from COVID-19. CDR3s include the opening cysteine and the closing phenylalanine or tryptophan.

CASSGYGYTF	TRBV12-3/TRBV12-4	TRBJ1-2
CASSLNRGPYGYTF	TRBV7-2	TRBJ1-2
CASSTNAGTGNEKLFF	TRBV27	TRBJ1-4
CASSYLLGTGAYGYTF	TRBV6-5	TRBJ1-2
CSASANGRPNTGELFF	TRBV20-1	TRBJ2-2
CASSLAPGALSFF	TRBV11-2	TRBJ1-1
CASSEDRAGGYTF	TRBV6-1	TRBJ1-2
CASSVFGGYTEAFF	TRBV9	TRBJ1-1
CSVEGMAREEAFF	TRBV29-1	TRBJ1-1
CASTTRTSDQPQHF	TRBV2	TRBJ1-5
CASRARLAGDREQFF	TRBV2	TRBJ2-1
CASSPQGATEAFF	TRBV7-9	TRBJ1-1
CASSLSRTSGGSSYNEQFF	TRBV5-8	TRBJ2-1
CASSLTQANTEAFF	TRBV28	TRBJ1-1
CASSSTILPSTDTQYF	TRBV7-9	TRBJ2-3
CASSSGQERTGELFF	TRBV5-1	TRBJ2-2
CASSRRQGLAGSTYEQYF	TRBV7-2	TRBJ2-7
CATSRERSGRAFNEQFF	TRBV15	TRBJ2-1
CASSYGQGGYYGYTF	TRBV6-5	TRBJ1-2
CAWSVRGSSNSPLHF	TRBV30	TRBJ1-6
CASSSVLRVDHNQPQHF	TRBV7-9	TRBJ1-5
CASSQTGETQYF	TRBV7-6	TRBJ2-5
CSASVRDYNEQFF	TRBV20-1	TRBJ2-1
CASSPRTPEPYGYTF	TRBV18	TRBJ1-2
CASSVGQGNSYEQYF	TRBV9	TRBJ2-7
CASSWGVNTEAFF	TRBV11-2	TRBJ1-1
CATGDFSYNEQFF	TRBV15	TRBJ2-1
CASSLGGGSYEQYF	TRBV7-2	TRBJ2-7
CAITQGAQPESGELFF	TRBV10-3	TRBJ2-2
CASSPRTSGENIQYF	TRBV18	TRBJ2-4
CSVNFGTGGGDTQYF	TRBV29-1	TRBJ2-3
CASSFPSTGGSSYNEQFF	TRBV27	TRBJ2-1
CASSTLNGGGELFF	TRBV18	TRBJ2-2